This entry describes one T cell receptor beta chain. Its antigen is currently unknown. RNA transcripts served as the template for amplifying TCR beta CDR3 regions. The primer set for the first-round RT-PCR of the TCR CDR3 was HTBI. MiXCR was run by TCRdb on the multiplex PCR reads, yielding one entry per CDR3 protein. The sample consists of about 380,000 distinct CDR3 sequences, about 18% of them appearing once. These data come from a study of T cells in Graves' hyperthyroidism and ophthalmopathy. Study details: Before any treatment, at initial diagnosis, peripheral blood was collected.

The source of the PBMCs was about 10 ml of fresh peripheral blood. Findings and limits, study-wide: Progression to ophthalmopathy was predicted a median of about six months early.

Sequenced sample: blood. The clonotype was recovered from a man younger than 35 with Graves' ophthalmopathy.

The CDR3 DNA reads TGTGCCAGCAGCCTCAGTGCGGGGGCCTTAAACACTGAAGCTTTCTTT. As protein: CASSLSAGALNTEAFF. This chain connects TRBV9 to TRBJ1-1; D may be TRBD1 (6 bases). V was trimmed by 4 bases and J by 2 bases, leaving 18 bases between them. The germline V gene has CDR1 SGDLS and CDR2 YYNGEE. The CDR3 has 16 residues.